The table lists the clone carrying this TCR beta chain with many counts. TCRdb re-called the 5' RACE reads with MiXCR, one entry per CDR3 protein. Of approximately 110,000 distinct CDR3 sequences listed, roughly 8.9% were seen once; the top ten hold roughly 25%. The data derive from a study of T cells after yellow fever vaccination. This CDR3 is built from 14 residues. Germline CDR1 is MNHEY and CDR2 is SMNVEV (reference sequence). The V end lost 6 bases, the J end lost 1 base, and 7 bases lay between the germline ends. The TCR originated in a man aged 25 to 40 who received the YFV17D yellow fever vaccine. This sample comprised CD8+ T cells sorted from PBMCs, obtained 45 days after the yellow fever booster vaccination. V is TRBV27 and J is TRBJ2-6; D is undetermined. The CDR3 coding sequence is TGTGCCAGCAGAAAAGGGTCTGGGGCCAACGTCCTGACTTTC. Translated: CASRKGSGANVLTF.